This TCR beta chain was documented in a study of post-analysis software for immune sequencing data. To note about this clonotype: Its antigen is undetermined. One end of the junction varies from germline; a read error may be responsible.

Findings and caveats of the study: Normalized Chao1 diversity was significantly lower in multiple sclerosis patients than in controls. Five TRBV segments occurring more often in patients than controls included TRBV5-6, TRBV5-1 and TRBV20-1.

The germline gives CDR1 DFQATT, CDR2 SNEGSKA (reference sequence). The CDR3 loop spans 13 amino acids. Every TCR beta cDNA library bore unique molecular identifiers. Each sample of about 1 to 10 million input T cells yielded around 500,000 cDNA molecules, so each molecule approximated one T cell. TCRdb independently ran MiXCR on the PCR reads; one entry per CDR3 protein. The table includes about 540,000 distinct CDR3 sequences, 30% to 40% detected once. This sequence originates from a girl between 2 and 17 years old with multiple sclerosis. This chain links TRBV20-1 with TRBJ2-5; 7 bases match TRBD2. Material: blood. The CDR3 region has the DNA TGTAGTGCTAGAGATGGGTCGGGGGGTGAGCAGTACTTC. It is translated as CSARDGSGGEQYF.